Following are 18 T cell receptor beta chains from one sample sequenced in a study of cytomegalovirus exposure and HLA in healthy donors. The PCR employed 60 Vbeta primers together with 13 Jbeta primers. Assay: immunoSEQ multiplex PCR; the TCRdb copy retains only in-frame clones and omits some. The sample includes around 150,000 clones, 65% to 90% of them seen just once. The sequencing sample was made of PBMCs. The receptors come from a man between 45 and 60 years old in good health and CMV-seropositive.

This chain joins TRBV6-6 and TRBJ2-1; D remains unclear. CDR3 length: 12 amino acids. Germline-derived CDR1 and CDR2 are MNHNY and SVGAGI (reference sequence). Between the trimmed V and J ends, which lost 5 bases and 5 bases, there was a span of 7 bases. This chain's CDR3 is CASSPSDNEQFF. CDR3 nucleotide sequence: TGTGCCAGCAGTCCGTCCGACAATGAGCAGTTCTTC.

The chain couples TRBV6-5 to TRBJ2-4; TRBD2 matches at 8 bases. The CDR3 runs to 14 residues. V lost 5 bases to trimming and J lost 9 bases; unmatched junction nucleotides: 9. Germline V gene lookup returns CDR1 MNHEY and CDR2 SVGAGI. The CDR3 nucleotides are TGTGCCAGCAGTGACGCAGCGGGAGCGGGCATTCAGTACTTC. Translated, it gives CASSDAAGAGIQYF.

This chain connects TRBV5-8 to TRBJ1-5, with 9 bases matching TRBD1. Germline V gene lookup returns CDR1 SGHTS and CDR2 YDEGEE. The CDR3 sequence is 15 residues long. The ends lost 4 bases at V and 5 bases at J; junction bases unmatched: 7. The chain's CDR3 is CASSRGTGMYQPQHF. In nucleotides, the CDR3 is TGTGCCAGCAGCCGGGGGACAGGGATGTATCAGCCCCAGCATTTT.

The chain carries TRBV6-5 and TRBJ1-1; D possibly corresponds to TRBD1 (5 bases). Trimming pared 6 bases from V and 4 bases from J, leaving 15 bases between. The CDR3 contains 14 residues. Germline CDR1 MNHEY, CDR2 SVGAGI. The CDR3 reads CASRAPQGLTEAFF. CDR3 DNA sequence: TGTGCCAGCAGGGCTCCTCAGGGCCTCACTGAAGCTTTCTTT.

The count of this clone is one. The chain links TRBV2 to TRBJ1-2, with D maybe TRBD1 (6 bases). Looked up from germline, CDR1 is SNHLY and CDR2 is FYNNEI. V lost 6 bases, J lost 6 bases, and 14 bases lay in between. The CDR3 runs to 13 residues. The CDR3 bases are TGTGCCAGCAGCCAACAGGGTGGTGATGGCTACACCTTC. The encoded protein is CASSQQGGDGYTF.

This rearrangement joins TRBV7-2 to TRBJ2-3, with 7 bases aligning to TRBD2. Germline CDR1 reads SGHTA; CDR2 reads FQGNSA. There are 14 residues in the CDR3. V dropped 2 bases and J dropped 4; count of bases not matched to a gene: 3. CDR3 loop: CASSLTSAADTQYF. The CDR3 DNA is TGTGCCAGCAGCTTAACTAGCGCCGCAGATACGCAGTATTTT.

CDR3 protein: CASSYGWREKLFF. The CDR3, as DNA: TGTGCCAGCAGTTATGGGTGGCGGGAAAAACTGTTTTTT. J is TRBJ1-4 and V is TRBV6-5, with D unclear. The CDR3 is made up of 13 amino acids. Germline assignment: CDR1 MNHEY and CDR2 SVGAGI. V was trimmed by 3 bases and J by 8 bases, leaving 10 bases between them.

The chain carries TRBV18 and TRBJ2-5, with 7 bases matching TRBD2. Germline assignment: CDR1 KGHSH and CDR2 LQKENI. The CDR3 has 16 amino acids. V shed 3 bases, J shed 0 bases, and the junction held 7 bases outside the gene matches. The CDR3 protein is CASSPGGSGYQETQYF. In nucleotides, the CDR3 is TGTGCCAGCTCACCCGGGGGTAGCGGGTACCAAGAGACCCAGTACTTC.

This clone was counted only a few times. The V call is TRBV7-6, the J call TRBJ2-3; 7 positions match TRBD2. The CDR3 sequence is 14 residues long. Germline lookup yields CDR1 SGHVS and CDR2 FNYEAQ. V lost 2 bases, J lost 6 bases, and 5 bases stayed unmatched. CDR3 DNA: TGTGCCAGCAGCTTAAGGGCGGGAGCTGATACGCAGTATTTT. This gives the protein CASSLRAGADTQYF.

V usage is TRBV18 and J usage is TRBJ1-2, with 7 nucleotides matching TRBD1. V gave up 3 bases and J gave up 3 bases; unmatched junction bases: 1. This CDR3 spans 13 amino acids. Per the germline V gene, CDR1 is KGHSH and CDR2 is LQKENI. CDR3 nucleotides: TGTGCCAGCTCACCTGGGACAGACTATGGCTACACCTTC. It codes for CASSPGTDYGYTF.

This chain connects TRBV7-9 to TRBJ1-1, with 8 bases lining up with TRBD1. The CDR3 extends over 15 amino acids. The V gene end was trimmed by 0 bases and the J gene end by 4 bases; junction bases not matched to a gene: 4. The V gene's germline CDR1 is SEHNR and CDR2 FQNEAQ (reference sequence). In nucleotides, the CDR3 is TGTGCCAGCAGCTTAGCGACAGGGGCGAGCACTGAAGCTTTCTTT. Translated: CASSLATGASTEAFF.

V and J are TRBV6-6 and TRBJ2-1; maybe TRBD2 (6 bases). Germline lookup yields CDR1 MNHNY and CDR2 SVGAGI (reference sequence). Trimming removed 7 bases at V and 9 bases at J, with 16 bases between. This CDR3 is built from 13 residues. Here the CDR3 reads CASTRLVEFEQFF. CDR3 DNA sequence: TGTGCCAGCACACGACTAGTTGAGTTTGAGCAGTTCTTC.

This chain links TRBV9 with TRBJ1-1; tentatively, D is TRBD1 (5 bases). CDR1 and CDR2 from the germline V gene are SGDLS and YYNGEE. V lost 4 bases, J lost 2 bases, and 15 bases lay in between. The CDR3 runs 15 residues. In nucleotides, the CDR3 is TGTGCCAGCAGCACTCAGGTGGGGGGTAACACTGAAGCTTTCTTT. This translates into CASSTQVGGNTEAFF.

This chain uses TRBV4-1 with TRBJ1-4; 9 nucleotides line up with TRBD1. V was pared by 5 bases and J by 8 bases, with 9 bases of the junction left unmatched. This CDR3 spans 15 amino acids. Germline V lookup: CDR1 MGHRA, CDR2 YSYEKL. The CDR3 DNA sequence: TGCGCCAGCAGCTTCGAACAGGGGGCTGGGGAAAAACTGTTTTTT. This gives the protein CASSFEQGAGEKLFF.

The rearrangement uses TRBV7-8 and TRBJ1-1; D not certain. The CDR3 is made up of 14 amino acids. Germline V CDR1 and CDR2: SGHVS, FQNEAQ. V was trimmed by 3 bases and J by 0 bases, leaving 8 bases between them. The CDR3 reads CASSFATLNTEAFF. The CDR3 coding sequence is TGTGCCAGCAGCTTCGCGACTCTGAACACTGAAGCTTTCTTT.

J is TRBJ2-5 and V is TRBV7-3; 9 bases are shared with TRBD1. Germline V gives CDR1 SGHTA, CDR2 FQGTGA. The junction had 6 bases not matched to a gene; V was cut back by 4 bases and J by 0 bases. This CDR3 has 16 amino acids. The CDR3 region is CASSSGQGRYQETQYF. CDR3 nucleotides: TGTGCCAGCAGCTCCGGACAGGGGAGGTACCAAGAGACCCAGTACTTC.

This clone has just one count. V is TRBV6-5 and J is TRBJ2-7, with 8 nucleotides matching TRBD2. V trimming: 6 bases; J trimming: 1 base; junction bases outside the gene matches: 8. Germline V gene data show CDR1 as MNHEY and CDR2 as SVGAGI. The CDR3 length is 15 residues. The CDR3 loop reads CASRASGGGSYEQYF. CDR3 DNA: TGTGCCAGCAGGGCATCGGGCGGGGGGTCCTACGAGCAGTACTTC.

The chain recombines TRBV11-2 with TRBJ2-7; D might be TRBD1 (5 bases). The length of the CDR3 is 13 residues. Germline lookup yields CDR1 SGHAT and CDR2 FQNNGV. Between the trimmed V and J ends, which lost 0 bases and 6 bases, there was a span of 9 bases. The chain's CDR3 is CASSLDIRAEQYF. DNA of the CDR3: TGTGCCAGCAGCTTAGATATCAGGGCCGAGCAGTACTTC.